What follows are 22 T cell receptor beta chains derived from one specimen sequenced in a study of blood T cell repertoires in COVID-19. Sequencing was performed with immunoSEQ multiplex PCR; in TCRdb, only in-frame clones are kept and a portion is missing. The sample includes approximately 270,000 clones, approximately 89% of them seen just once. Source material: PBMCs or T cells enriched from blood (not recorded which). The source of these receptors is a man in his forties who had been exposed to COVID-19.

In this sample, this clone turned up a few times. The chain recombines TRBV28 with TRBJ1-2; perhaps TRBD1 as D (5 bases). V was trimmed by 6 bases and J by 4 bases, leaving 15 bases between them. The V gene's germline CDR1 is MDHEN and CDR2 SYDVKM. The CDR3 spans 14 residues. This chain's CDR3 is CASSSTGGGYGYTF. CDR3 nucleotides: TGTGCCAGCAGCTCCACGGGGGGAGGCTATGGCTACACCTTC.

This clone came up once. The gene calls are TRBV7-6 and TRBJ2-7; a weak D match, TRBD2 (6 bases). The V gene lost 4 bases and the J gene lost 6 bases, with 22 bases spanning the gap. From germline, CDR1 is SGHVS and CDR2 FNYEAQ. The CDR3 is 16 residues long. CDR3 in amino acids: CASSSFRRENRGEQYF. In DNA form, the CDR3 reads TGTGCCAGCAGCTCCTTTAGGAGGGAAAATCGGGGCGAGCAGTACTTC.

This chain connects TRBV19 to TRBJ2-1; 8 bases line up with TRBD1. The CDR3 consists of 15 residues. Germline CDR1 and CDR2: LNHDA and SQIVND (reference sequence). V lost 4 bases, J lost 3 bases, and 5 bases stayed unmatched. This chain's CDR3 is CASSTGTGLYNEQFF. In nucleotides, the CDR3 is TGTGCCAGTAGTACCGGGACAGGACTCTACAATGAGCAGTTCTTC.

This clone has a handful of counts. V is TRBV4-1 and J is TRBJ2-7, with D perhaps matching TRBD1 (6 bases). The CDR3 is made up of 15 amino acids. Deletions cut 0 bases from V and 6 bases from J, with 15 bases between. CDR1 is MGHRA, CDR2 YSYEKL, per germline. The CDR3 loop reads CASSQDLGASSEQYF. DNA for the CDR3: TGCGCCAGCAGCCAAGATCTGGGGGCTAGTTCCGAGCAGTACTTC.

The chain is built from TRBV11-3 and TRBJ2-1, with D possibly matching TRBD2 (5 bases). The CDR3 runs to 14 residues. Per the germline V gene, CDR1 is SGHNT and CDR2 is YENEEA. V lost 3 bases to trimming and J lost 10 bases, with 16 bases between them. The CDR3 DNA reads TGTGCCAGCAGCTTGGGGAGCGTATTTCGGGAGCAGTTCTTC. Its protein is CASSLGSVFREQFF. Full variable domain (rest looked up from reference TRBV11-3 and TRBJ2-1): EAGVVQSPRYKIIEKKQPVAFWCNPISGHNTLYWYLQNLGQGPELLIRYENEEAVDDSQLPKDRFSAERLKGVDSTLKIQPAELGDSAVYLCASSLGSVFREQFFGPGTRLTVL.

The chain is built from TRBV19 and TRBJ1-5, with 9 bases lining up with TRBD1. V gave up 6 bases and J gave up 1 base; unmatched junction bases: 4. From germline, CDR1 is LNHDA and CDR2 SQIVND (reference sequence). The CDR3 is made up of 15 amino acids. The CDR3 DNA follows: TGTGCCAGTAGGGACAGGGGTAGCAGCAATCAGCCCCAGCATTTT. Translation: CASRDRGSSNQPQHF. The whole variable domain, remainder taken from reference TRBV19 and TRBJ1-5, is DGGITQSPKYLFRKEGQNVTLSCEQNLNHDAMYWYRQDPGQGLRLIYYSQIVNDFQKGDIAEGYSVSREKKESFPLTVTSAQKNPTAFYLCASRDRGSSNQPQHFGDGTRLSIL.

The chain combines TRBV15 with TRBJ1-1, with a tentative D call TRBD1 (5 bases). The CDR3 is made up of 18 amino acids. Trimming took off 0 bases at V and 1 base at J, with 18 bases between the two ends. From germline, CDR1 is LNHNV and CDR2 YYDKDF (reference sequence). Here the CDR3 DNA reads TGTGCCACCAGCAGAGATTTATGGCGGGGGATACAGAACACTGAAGCTTTCTTT. Protein product: CATSRDLWRGIQNTEAFF.

V gene TRBV9 combines with J gene TRBJ2-3, with D possibly being TRBD1 (5 bases). CDR1 and CDR2 from the germline V gene are SGDLS and YYNGEE. V dropped 0 bases and J dropped 6 bases, with 20 bases sitting between them. The CDR3 has 17 residues. CDR3 in DNA: TGTGCCAGCAGCGTAGATTCAAGGATGGGGCCCATCGATACGCAGTATTTT. As protein: CASSVDSRMGPIDTQYF.

The rearrangement uses TRBV9 and TRBJ2-1; maybe TRBD2 (5 bases). Germline V gene data show CDR1 as SGDLS and CDR2 as YYNGEE. Trimming removed 0 bases from V and 7 bases from J, with 11 bases in between. The CDR3 length is 14 residues. Here the CDR3 reads CASSVAGSLNEQFF. The CDR3 region has the DNA TGTGCCAGCAGCGTAGCGGGATCCTTGAATGAGCAGTTCTTC.

V and J are TRBV12-3 or TRBV12-4 and TRBJ2-1; tentatively, D is TRBD2 (7 bases). This CDR3 has 12 amino acids. V was pared by 3 bases and J by 10 bases, with 10 bases between. In nucleotides, the CDR3 is TGTGCCAGCAGTTTCAGGGGAGGGGAGCAGTTCTTC. It codes for CASSFRGGEQFF.

In this sample, this clone turned up a few times. The chain employs TRBV5-1 and TRBJ2-7; D uncertain. This CDR3 comprises 15 residues. The V and J ends lost 0 bases and 2 bases respectively, with 12 bases between them. The germline V gene has CDR1 SGHRS and CDR2 YFSETQ. The CDR3, as DNA: TGCGCCAGCAGCTTGGGCAGCGAAAAAACCTACGAGCAGTACTTC. Encoded protein: CASSLGSEKTYEQYF.

The chain joins TRBV2 to TRBJ2-1; 8 positions agree with TRBD2. This CDR3 has 13 residues. J was trimmed by 12 bases and V by 7 bases; bases with no gene match: 11. Germline V gives CDR1 SNHLY, CDR2 FYNNEI. The CDR3: CASIPAGVAGQFF. The CDR3 DNA is TGTGCCAGCATTCCAGCGGGAGTAGCGGGGCAGTTCTTC.

The V and J genes are TRBV6-2 or TRBV6-3 and TRBJ2-1; 8 nucleotides align to TRBD1. The CDR3 has 16 amino acids. With 6 bases clipped from V and 7 bases from J, the junction kept 14 bases outside the gene matches. Germline V gene lookup returns CDR1 MNHEY and CDR2 SVGEGT. The CDR3 bases are TGTGCCAGCAGCTTCTCGCCGGGACAGGTCGTAAATGAGCAGTTCTTC. This encodes CASSFSPGQVVNEQFF.

V is TRBV5-1 and J is TRBJ1-4; TRBD1 aligns across 7 bases. CDR3 length equals 13 residues. From germline, CDR1 is SGHRS and CDR2 YFSETQ. Trimming removed 4 bases from V and 6 bases from J; junction bases left unmatched: 3. The CDR3 nucleotides read TGCGCCAGCAGCAAAGGACAGGATGAAAAACTGTTTTTT. Translation: CASSKGQDEKLFF.

This clone was recorded a few times. V gene TRBV19 combines with J gene TRBJ2-1; 10 bases agree with TRBD2. Trimming at V came to 6 bases and at J to 8 bases, leaving 7 bases not matched to a gene. Germline CDR1 LNHDA, CDR2 SQIVND (reference sequence). The CDR3 runs to 14 residues. CDR3 region: CASSPGLASDEQFF. DNA for the CDR3: TGTGCCAGTAGCCCGGGACTAGCGTCAGATGAGCAGTTCTTC.

V and J are TRBV11-2 and TRBJ2-7; TRBD1 matches at 8 bases. CDR1 SGHAT and CDR2 FQNNGV come from the germline V gene. CDR3 length: 15 residues. With V trimmed by 2 bases and J by 3 bases, 6 bases remained unmatched. The CDR3 bases are TGTGCCAGCAGCTTACTAACTGGGACAGGCTACGAGCAGTACTTC. Its translation is CASSLLTGTGYEQYF.

The chain recombines TRBV2 with TRBJ2-3, with 8 positions matching TRBD1. J was trimmed by 2 bases and V by 7 bases; bases with no gene match: 8. The germline V gene encodes CDR1 SNHLY and CDR2 FYNNEI. The CDR3 runs to 15 residues. CDR3 loop: CASKRQGMNTDTQYF. The CDR3 DNA is TGTGCCAGCAAGAGACAGGGGATGAACACAGATACGCAGTATTTT. Using reference TRBV2 and TRBJ2-3 for the parts outside the CDR3, the full variable domain is EPEVTQTPSHQVTQMGQEVILRCVPISNHLYFYWYRQILGQKVEFLVSFYNNEISEKSEIFDDQFSVERPDGSNFTLKIRSTKLEDSAMYFCASKRQGMNTDTQYFGPGTRLTVL.

The gene calls are TRBV9 and TRBJ2-7; 8 nucleotides line up with TRBD1. The CDR3 extends over 15 amino acids. With V trimmed by 4 bases and J by 4 bases, 10 bases remained unmatched. Germline assignment: CDR1 SGDLS and CDR2 YYNGEE. CDR3 amino acids: CASSPRQGKMYEQYF. For the CDR3, the DNA is TGTGCCAGCAGCCCGCGACAGGGGAAGATGTACGAGCAGTACTTC.

The chain is built from TRBV30 and TRBJ2-1, with 8 bases aligning to TRBD2. This CDR3 region has 13 residues. Trimming cost V 2 bases and J 5 bases; bases outside gene matches: 2. Germline CDR1 GTSNPN, CDR2 SVGIG (reference sequence). In nucleotides, the CDR3 is TGTGCCTGGAGTCGACTAGCGAACAATGAGCAGTTCTTC. Encoded protein: CAWSRLANNEQFF. The full variable domain, with the rest looked up from reference TRBV30 and TRBJ2-1, is SQTIHQWPATLVQPVGSPLSLECTVEGTSNPNLYWYRQAAGRGLQLLFYSVGIGQISSEVPQNLSASRPQDRQFILSSKKLLLSDSGFYLCAWSRLANNEQFFGPGTRLTVL.

This chain uses TRBV6-5 with TRBJ1-2; 9 bases align to TRBD1. CDR3 size: 14 residues. Germline V gives CDR1 MNHEY, CDR2 SVGAGI. V shed 6 bases and J 7 bases; nucleotides not matched to a gene: 9. The CDR3 region is CASRSGQGFAGYTF. CDR3 sequence (DNA): TGTGCCAGCAGATCGGGACAGGGATTTGCTGGCTACACCTTC.

The count of this clone is one. This rearrangement joins TRBV13 to TRBJ2-7; 7 bases line up with TRBD1. J gave up 4 bases and V 3 bases, and 6 bases lay outside the gene matches. This CDR3 region has 14 residues. Germline V CDR1 and CDR2: PRHDT, FYEKMQ (reference sequence). The CDR3 bases are TGTGCCAGCAGCTTGGACCAGGGGGATTACGAGCAGTACTTC. Its protein is CASSLDQGDYEQYF.

V gene TRBV6-5 combines with J gene TRBJ1-2; possible D gene TRBD1, 6 bases. The V and J ends lost 6 bases and 5 bases respectively, with 16 bases between them. The length of the CDR3 is 14 residues. Germline V gene data show CDR1 as MNHEY and CDR2 as SVGAGI. CDR3: CASSGERGGYGYTF. As DNA, the CDR3 is TGTGCCAGCAGCGGGGAACGAGGGGGATATGGCTACACCTTC.